This T cell receptor (beta chain) stems from a study of blood T cell repertoires in COVID-19. Overall study: Specimens from acute and convalescent COVID-19 originated in the United States, Italy and Spain. T cells, B-cell-depleted T cells, or PBMCs supplied cDNA or gDNA.

This clone was picked up one time. CDR1 and CDR2 (germline): MNHNY, SVGAGI (reference sequence). J lost 3 bases, V lost 4 bases, and 2 bases had no gene match. There are 15 residues in the CDR3. Original analysis: Nucleated cell number was recorded as an estimate derived from reference gene primer amplification. Profiled with immunoSEQ multiplex PCR; TCRdb holds only in-frame clones, not every one. V, J and clone size were drawn from that table, and D and trimming were deduced from the DNA. Here the sample spans some 48,000 clones, roughly nine tenths being singletons. The sample was peripheral blood. The chain has TRBV6-6 and TRBJ2-1; 11 bases are shared with TRBD2. The TCR originated in a woman of 80 years or more with acute or convalescent COVID-19. The CDR3 DNA reads as TGTGCCAGCAGTTTAGCGGGGGGGAACTACAATGAGCAGTTCTTC. Its translation: CASSLAGGNYNEQFF.